The next 27 T cell receptor beta chains were all read from a single sample in a study of regulatory T cells in long-lasting Graves disease. As to time point: persistent/refractory GD, antithyroid drugs over 5 years with positive TRAb. The authors made the TCR library using RNA they extracted from PBMCs. Through Arm-PCR of CDR3 regions and iRepertoire HTBI primers, TCR beta libraries were built. One entry per CDR3 protein results from TCRdb running MiXCR on the multiplex PCR reads. The data show over 300,000 distinct CDR3 sequences, roughly a fifth seen once. The sequences come from peripheral blood mononuclear cells (PBMCs), collected when the disease was refractory, from a patient treated with antithyroid drugs. These receptors were taken from a female donor with Graves disease.

Only a few counts were recorded for this clonotype. The V gene is TRBV6-2 or TRBV6-3, the J gene TRBJ1-5; D is undetermined. The V and J ends lost 6 bases and 6 bases respectively, with 15 bases between them. Germline V CDR1 and CDR2: MNHEY, SVGEGT. CDR3 length equals 14 residues. CDR3 loop: CASSSWAAGQPQHF. The DNA of the CDR3 is TGTGCCAGCAGCTCTTGGGCGGCGGGTCAGCCCCAGCATTTT.

This chain links TRBV7-9 with TRBJ1-1; 8 positions agree with TRBD1. The ends lost 4 bases at V and 8 bases at J; junction bases unmatched: 3. There are 12 residues in the CDR3. From germline, CDR1 is SEHNR and CDR2 FQNEAQ (reference sequence). The CDR3 nucleotides read TGTGCCAGCAGCTCCTGGACAGGGGAAGCTTTCTTT. Protein product: CASSSWTGEAFF.

This clonotype was counted at least ten times. This sequence joins TRBV12-3 or TRBV12-4 and TRBJ2-6; D call uncertain. There are 14 residues in the CDR3. Trimming stripped 6 bases from V and 4 bases from J, with 10 bases between. CDR3 region: CASSLALGANVLTF. For the CDR3, the DNA is TGTGCCAGCAGCCTTGCGTTGGGGGCCAACGTCCTGACTTTC.

This clonotype was seen at least ten times. The rearrangement links TRBV6-2 or TRBV6-3 to TRBJ2-2; perhaps TRBD2 as D (5 bases). V shed 2 bases and J shed 4 bases, with 11 bases lying between them. There are 15 residues in the CDR3. Germline V lookup: CDR1 MNHEY, CDR2 SVGEGT. The CDR3 is CASSYTLGITGELFF. The DNA of the CDR3 is TGTGCCAGCAGTTACACACTAGGAATCACCGGGGAGCTGTTTTTT.

This clonotype was recorded at least ten times. The chain recombines TRBV12-3 or TRBV12-4 with TRBJ1-2, with D unclear. Trimming pared 6 bases from V and 5 bases from J, leaving 13 bases between. The CDR3 totals 13 residues. The CDR3 DNA is TGTGCCAGCAGCCCCCTGGCCCCTTATGGCTACACCTTC. Its protein product is CASSPLAPYGYTF.

This clonotype was seen many times. This chain joins TRBV12-5 and TRBJ1-5; D gene unclear. Per germline, CDR1 LGHNT and CDR2 FRNRAP. V was trimmed by 2 bases and J by 8 bases, leaving 13 bases between them. This CDR3 is 14 amino acids long. The CDR3 bases are TGTGCTAGTGGTTTGAGCCAAGTAGAGGAGCCCCAGCATTTT. Translating it yields CASGLSQVEEPQHF.

The chain employs TRBV5-5 and TRBJ1-5; D uncertain. V shed 0 bases and J shed 3 bases, with 7 bases lying between them. The CDR3 sequence is 14 residues long. Germline V CDR1 and CDR2: SGHKS, YYEKEE (reference sequence). The CDR3 spells CASSLEHHNQPQHF. The CDR3 bases are TGTGCCAGCAGCTTGGAGCACCACAATCAGCCCCAGCATTTT.

The chain links TRBV7-9 to TRBJ2-2; TRBD2 aligns across 8 bases. The CDR3 spans 16 residues. Germline CDR1 reads SEHNR; CDR2 reads FQNEAQ (reference sequence). J was trimmed by 6 bases and V by 4 bases; bases with no gene match: 10. The CDR3 DNA reads as TGTGCCAGCAGCTGGAGGTTGGCGGGAGGCGCCGGGGAGCTGTTTTTT. Translation gives CASSWRLAGGAGELFF.

This clonotype came up a few times. The chain uses TRBV10-2 and TRBJ1-6, with 9 bases matching TRBD1. Germline V gene data show CDR1 as WSHSY and CDR2 as SAAADI. Germline trimming cut 6 bases from V and 2 bases from J; bases unmatched to any gene: 5. The length of the CDR3 is 16 residues. The CDR3 here is CASRDWTGAYNSPLHF. Written as DNA, the CDR3 is TGCGCCAGCAGAGACTGGACAGGGGCCTATAATTCACCCCTCCACTTT.

There are many counts of this clonotype. The chain joins TRBV20-1 to TRBJ2-7; 9 positions match TRBD2. Per germline, CDR1 DFQATT and CDR2 SNEGSKA (reference sequence). This CDR3 region has 18 residues. The V and J ends lost 0 bases and 2 bases, in that order; junction bases with no gene match: 14. CDR3 in DNA: TGCAGTGCTAGAGATTCCGCGTCTCAGCGGGGGGACACCTACGAGCAGTACTTC. Its protein product is CSARDSASQRGDTYEQYF.

This clonotype has just a few counts. J is TRBJ2-5 and V is TRBV7-8; no reliable D call. V was trimmed by 2 bases and J by 5 bases, leaving 3 bases between them. Looked up from germline, CDR1 is SGHVS and CDR2 is FQNEAQ. CDR3 length: 11 residues. CDR3 DNA sequence: TGTGCCAGCAGCTTAATCGAGACCCAGTACTTC. It translates to CASSLIETQYF.

The J gene is TRBJ1-1, the V gene TRBV5-1; D gene unclear. CDR3 length: 14 amino acids. Between the trimmed V and J ends, which lost 1 base and 1 base, there was a span of 8 bases. Germline V CDR1 and CDR2: SGHRS, YFSETQ. This CDR3 reads CASSLQAANTEAFF. The CDR3 coding sequence is TGCGCCAGCAGCTTGCAGGCGGCGAACACTGAAGCTTTCTTT.

The chain joins TRBV5-1 to TRBJ1-1, with 11 positions matching TRBD1. Germline V gives CDR1 SGHRS, CDR2 YFSETQ. There are 14 residues in the CDR3. Trimming took 5 bases from V and 7 from J; bases not matched to a gene: 7. The CDR3 DNA is TGCGCCAGCAGTTTCGGGACAGGGGGTGGTGAAGCTTTCTTT. This sequence encodes CASSFGTGGGEAFF.

The sample holds many counts of this clonotype. The chain is built from TRBV28 and TRBJ2-7; 8 bases map to TRBD1. Germline V gives CDR1 MDHEN, CDR2 SYDVKM. J lost 3 bases, V lost 5 bases, and 12 bases had no gene match. The CDR3 is 16 residues long. CDR3: CASSPARQGPVYEQYF. CDR3 in DNA: TGTGCCAGCAGTCCCGCCAGACAGGGGCCGGTCTACGAGCAGTACTTC.

Comment on this clonotype: Given a much more abundant clone one base away, this may be a read error. This chain connects TRBV6-2 or TRBV6-3 to TRBJ2-7; D gene uncertain. CDR1 MNHEY and CDR2 SVGEGT come from the germline V gene. The CDR3 runs to 12 residues. The DNA of the CDR3 is TGTCCCAGCAGTTACGGTTCGTACGAGCAGTACTTC. Its protein is CPSSYGSYEQYF.

This clonotype was seen more than once but under ten times. The chain uses TRBV4-3 and TRBJ1-4, with no clear D. V lost 1 base and J 8 bases, leaving 17 bases between the germline ends. The CDR3 length is 16 residues. CDR1 and CDR2 from the germline V gene are LGHNA and YSLEER. The CDR3 loop is CASSQVNAGPGEKLFF. The CDR3, as DNA: TGCGCCAGCAGCCAAGTAAACGCGGGCCCGGGGGAAAAACTGTTTTTT.

Many counts were recorded for this clonotype. The gene calls are TRBV12-3 or TRBV12-4 and TRBJ1-1; no clear D. This CDR3 is 13 amino acids long. V was pared by 6 bases and J by 1 base, with 9 bases between. CDR3: CASRPRPNTEAFF. CDR3 coding DNA: TGTGCCAGCAGACCGAGACCGAACACTGAAGCTTTCTTT.

This clonotype was detected many times. The CDR3 spells CASSPPKKPETQYF. The CDR3 DNA reads as TGTGCCAGCTCACCACCGAAAAAGCCAGAGACCCAGTACTTC. The J gene is TRBJ2-5, the V gene TRBV18; no firm D call. Trimming took 0 bases from V and 4 from J, leaving 9 bases between them. Germline loops: CDR1 KGHSH, CDR2 LQKENI. The CDR3 spans 14 residues.

This clonotype was counted ten times or more. The chain links TRBV29-1 to TRBJ1-1, with D unresolved. CDR1 SQVTM and CDR2 ANQGSEA come from the germline V gene. This CDR3 contains 11 residues. V was cut by 6 bases and J by 8 bases, with 13 bases left in between. The CDR3 bases are TGCAGCGTGGGAGGTGGATCCGAAGCTTTCTTT. Amino acid sequence: CSVGGGSEAFF. Filled out from reference TRBV29-1 and TRBJ1-1, the complete variable domain reads SAVISQKPSRDICQRGTSLTIQCQVDSQVTMMFWYRQQPGQSLTLIATANQGSEATYESGFVIDKFPISRPNLTFSTLTVSNMSPEDSSIYLCSVGGGSEAFFGQGTRLTVV.

This clonotype was counted a few times. V usage is TRBV6-1 and J usage is TRBJ2-1, with 10 nucleotides matching TRBD2. V lost 6 bases and J lost 8; bases outside the gene matches: 10. CDR1 MNHNS and CDR2 SASEGT come from the germline V gene. CDR3 size: 15 residues. CDR3 nucleotides: TGTGCCAGCAGGCTTGGCGGGACTAGCGTTGATGAGCAGTTCTTC. Translation gives CASRLGGTSVDEQFF.

The rearrangement joins TRBV5-1 to TRBJ2-6; 8 nucleotides line up with TRBD1. Germline CDR1 SGHRS, CDR2 YFSETQ. This CDR3 has 17 amino acids. Unmatched junction bases numbered 4, after V lost 1 base and J lost 1 base. CDR3 bases: TGCGCCAGCAGCTTGCTGGACAGGGAGTCTGGGGCCAACGTCCTGACTTTC. Its translation: CASSLLDRESGANVLTF. Using reference TRBV5-1 and TRBJ2-6 for the parts outside the CDR3, the full variable domain is KAGVTQTPRYLIKTRGQQVTLSCSPISGHRSVSWYQQTPGQGLQFLFEYFSETQRNKGNFPGRFSGRQFSNSRSEMNVSTLELGDSALYLCASSLLDRESGANVLTFGAGSRLTVL.

This CDR3 reads CASSLGGARGNTIYF. In DNA, the CDR3 is TGTGCCAGCAGCCTTGGAGGGGCGCGTGGAAACACCATATATTTT. This chain joins TRBV7-6 and TRBJ1-3, with a weak D call TRBD1 (5 bases). The CDR3 has 15 residues. Trimming took off 5 bases at V and 3 bases at J, with 14 bases between the two ends. Looked up from germline, CDR1 is SGHVS and CDR2 is FNYEAQ.

The chain links TRBV7-2 to TRBJ2-2; D possibly corresponds to TRBD2 (5 bases). The CDR3 runs 16 residues. Germline-derived CDR1 and CDR2 are SGHTA and FQGNSA. Trimming took off 4 bases at V and 1 base at J, with 13 bases between the two ends. The DNA of the CDR3 is TGTGCCAGCAGCTACGGGTCAGGAGGGAACACCGGGGAGCTGTTTTTT. Its translation: CASSYGSGGNTGELFF.

Remarks on this clonotype: A much larger clonotype is one base distant, so this may be a read error. The chain recombines TRBV18 with TRBJ1-1; 10 nucleotides agree with TRBD1. CDR3 size: 13 residues. Germline CDR1 is KGHSH and CDR2 is LQKENI. CDR3 protein: CAGSSTGTGVAFF. CDR3 nucleotides: TGTGCCGGCTCATCTACCGGGACAGGGGTAGCTTTCTTT.

This clonotype has a count of ten or more. This sequence joins TRBV30 and TRBJ2-5, with D possibly being TRBD2 (5 bases). Between the trimmed V and J ends, which lost 0 bases and 1 base, there was a span of 12 bases. Germline V gives CDR1 GTSNPN, CDR2 SVGIG (reference sequence). The CDR3 has 15 residues. CDR3 nucleotide sequence: TGTGCCTGGAGTGTTCAAGGAGGAGGCCAAGAGACCCAGTACTTC. Protein: CAWSVQGGGQETQYF.

The V and J genes are TRBV7-2 and TRBJ2-5; 11 bases are shared with TRBD2. V was clipped by 6 bases and J by 2 bases; unmatched bases: 8. Germline CDR1 is SGHTA and CDR2 is FQGNSA. The length of the CDR3 is 16 residues. The CDR3 coding sequence is TGTGCCAGCAGAAACTTCGGGACTAGCGGACAAGAGACCCAGTACTTC. Translating it yields CASRNFGTSGQETQYF.

This clonotype was seen many times. J is TRBJ2-7 and V is TRBV12-3 or TRBV12-4, with 7 bases that match TRBD2. Losses at the gene ends were 5 bases for V and 2 bases for J; bases not matched to a gene: 6. The CDR3 has 14 residues. The CDR3: CASSPTGTTYEQYF. In DNA form, the CDR3 reads TGTGCCAGCAGTCCCACCGGGACTACCTACGAGCAGTACTTC.